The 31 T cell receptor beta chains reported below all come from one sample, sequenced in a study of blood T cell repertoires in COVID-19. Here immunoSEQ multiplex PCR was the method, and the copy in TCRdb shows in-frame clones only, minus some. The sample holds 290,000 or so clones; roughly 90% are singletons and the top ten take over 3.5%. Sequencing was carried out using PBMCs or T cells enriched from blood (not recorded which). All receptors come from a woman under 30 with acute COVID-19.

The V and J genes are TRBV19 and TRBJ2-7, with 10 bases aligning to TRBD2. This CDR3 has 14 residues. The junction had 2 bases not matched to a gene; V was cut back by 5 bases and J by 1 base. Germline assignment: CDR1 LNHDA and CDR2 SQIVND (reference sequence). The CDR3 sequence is CASSRTSGSYEQYF. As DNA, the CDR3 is TGTGCCAGTAGTCGGACTAGCGGATCCTACGAGCAGTACTTC.

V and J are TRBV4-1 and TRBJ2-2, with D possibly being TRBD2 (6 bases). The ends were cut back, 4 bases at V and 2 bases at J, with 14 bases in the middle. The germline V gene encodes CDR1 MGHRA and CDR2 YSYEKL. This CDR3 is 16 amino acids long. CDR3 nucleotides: TGCGCCAGCAGCCCCGCCGTACTAGCCAACACCGGGGAGCTGTTTTTT. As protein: CASSPAVLANTGELFF.

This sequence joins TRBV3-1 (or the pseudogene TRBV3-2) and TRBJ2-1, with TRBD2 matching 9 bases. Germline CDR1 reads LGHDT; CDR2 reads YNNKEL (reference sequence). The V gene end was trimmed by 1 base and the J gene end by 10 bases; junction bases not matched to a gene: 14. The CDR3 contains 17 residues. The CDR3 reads CASSQVEGLAQSGEQFF. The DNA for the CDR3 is TGTGCCAGCAGCCAAGTAGAAGGACTAGCGCAGAGTGGGGAGCAGTTCTTC.

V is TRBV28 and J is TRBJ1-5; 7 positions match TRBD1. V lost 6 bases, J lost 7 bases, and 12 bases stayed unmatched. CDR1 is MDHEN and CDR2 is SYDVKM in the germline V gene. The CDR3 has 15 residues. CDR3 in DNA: TGTGCCAGCAGGCTACCCACAGGGGTCAGGCAGCCCCAGCATTTT. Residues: CASRLPTGVRQPQHF.

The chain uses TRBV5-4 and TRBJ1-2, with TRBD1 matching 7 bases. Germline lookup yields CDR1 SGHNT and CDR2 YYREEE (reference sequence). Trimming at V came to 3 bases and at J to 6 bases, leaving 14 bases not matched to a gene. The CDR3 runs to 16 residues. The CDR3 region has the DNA TGTGCCAGCAGCTCCCACCGGGACAGCCAAATACATGGCTACACCTTC. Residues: CASSSHRDSQIHGYTF.

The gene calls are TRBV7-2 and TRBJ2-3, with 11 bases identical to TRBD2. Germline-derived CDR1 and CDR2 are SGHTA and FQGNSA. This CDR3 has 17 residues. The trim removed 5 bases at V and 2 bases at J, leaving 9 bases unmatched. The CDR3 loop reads CASSKRLAGINTDTQYF. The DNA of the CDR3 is TGTGCCAGCAGCAAGCGACTAGCGGGGATTAACACAGATACGCAGTATTTT.

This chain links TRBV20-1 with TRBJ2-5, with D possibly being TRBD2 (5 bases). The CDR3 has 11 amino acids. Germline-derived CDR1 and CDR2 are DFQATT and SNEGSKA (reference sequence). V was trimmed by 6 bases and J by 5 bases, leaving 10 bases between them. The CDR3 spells CSASSRETQYF. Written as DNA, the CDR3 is TGCAGTGCCTCTAGCCGGGAGACCCAGTACTTC.

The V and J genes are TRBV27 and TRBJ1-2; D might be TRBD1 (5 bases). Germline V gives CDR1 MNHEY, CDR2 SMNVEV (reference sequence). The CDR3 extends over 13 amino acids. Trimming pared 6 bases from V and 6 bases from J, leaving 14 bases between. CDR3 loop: CASRLTARNGYTF. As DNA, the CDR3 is TGTGCCAGCAGGCTGACAGCGAGGAATGGCTACACCTTC.

Written as DNA, the CDR3 is TGTGCCAGCACCCGCGAGGGAGGGAACTATGGCTACACCTTC. It specifies CASTREGGNYGYTF. This rearrangement joins TRBV6-5 to TRBJ1-2; D remains unclear. There are 14 residues in the CDR3. V dropped 7 bases and J dropped 2 bases, with 14 bases sitting between them. Germline V gene lookup returns CDR1 MNHEY and CDR2 SVGAGI.

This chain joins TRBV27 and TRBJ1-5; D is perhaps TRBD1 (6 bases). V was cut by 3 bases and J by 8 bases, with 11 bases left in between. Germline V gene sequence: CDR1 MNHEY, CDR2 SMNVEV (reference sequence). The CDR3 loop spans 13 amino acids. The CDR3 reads CASSFRGGEPQHF. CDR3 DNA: TGTGCCAGCAGTTTTCGAGGGGGGGAGCCCCAGCATTTT.

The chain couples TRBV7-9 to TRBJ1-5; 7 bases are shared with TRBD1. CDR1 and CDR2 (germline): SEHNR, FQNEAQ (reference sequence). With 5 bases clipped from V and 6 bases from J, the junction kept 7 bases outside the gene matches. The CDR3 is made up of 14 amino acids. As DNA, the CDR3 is TGTGCCAGCAGCGGGGACAGCCTAATTCAGCCCCAGCATTTT. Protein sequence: CASSGDSLIQPQHF.

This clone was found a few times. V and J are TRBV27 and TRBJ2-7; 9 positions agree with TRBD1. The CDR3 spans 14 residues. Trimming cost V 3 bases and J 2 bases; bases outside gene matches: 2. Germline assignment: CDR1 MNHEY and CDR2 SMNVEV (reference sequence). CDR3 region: CASSFRDRAYEQYF. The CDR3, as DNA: TGTGCCAGCAGTTTCCGGGACAGGGCCTACGAGCAGTACTTC.

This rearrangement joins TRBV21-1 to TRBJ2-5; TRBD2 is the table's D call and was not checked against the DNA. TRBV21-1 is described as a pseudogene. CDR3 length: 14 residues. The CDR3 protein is CASSQLAVQETQYF. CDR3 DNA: TGTGCCAGCAGCCAATTAGCGGTCCAAGAGACCCAGTACTTC.

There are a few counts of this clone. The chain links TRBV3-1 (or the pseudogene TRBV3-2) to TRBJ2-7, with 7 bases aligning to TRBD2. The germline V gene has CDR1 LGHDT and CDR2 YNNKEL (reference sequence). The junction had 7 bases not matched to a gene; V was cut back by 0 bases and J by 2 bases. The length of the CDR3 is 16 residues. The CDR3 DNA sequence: TGTGCCAGCAGCCAAGATCCGCAGCGGGGTACCTACGAGCAGTACTTC. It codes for CASSQDPQRGTYEQYF.

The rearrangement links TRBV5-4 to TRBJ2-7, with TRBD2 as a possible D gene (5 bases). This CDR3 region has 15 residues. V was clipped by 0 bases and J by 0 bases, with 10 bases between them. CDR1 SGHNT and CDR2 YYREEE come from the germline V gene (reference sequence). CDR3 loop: CASSLGSESSYEQYF. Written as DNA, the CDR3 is TGTGCCAGCAGCTTGGGTAGCGAGAGCTCCTACGAGCAGTACTTC.

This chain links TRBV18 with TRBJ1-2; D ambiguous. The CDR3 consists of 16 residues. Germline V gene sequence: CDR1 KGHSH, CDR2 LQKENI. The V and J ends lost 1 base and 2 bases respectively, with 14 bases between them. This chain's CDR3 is CASSPLESNTNYGYTF. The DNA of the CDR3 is TGTGCCAGCTCACCACTGGAGTCGAACACAAACTATGGCTACACCTTC.

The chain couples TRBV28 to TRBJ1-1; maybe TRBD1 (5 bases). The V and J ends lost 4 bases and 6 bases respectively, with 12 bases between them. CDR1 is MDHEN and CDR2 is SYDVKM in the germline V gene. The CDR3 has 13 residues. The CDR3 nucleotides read TGTGCCAGCAGTTCTACAGGATTTGCTGAAGCTTTCTTT. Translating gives CASSSTGFAEAFF.

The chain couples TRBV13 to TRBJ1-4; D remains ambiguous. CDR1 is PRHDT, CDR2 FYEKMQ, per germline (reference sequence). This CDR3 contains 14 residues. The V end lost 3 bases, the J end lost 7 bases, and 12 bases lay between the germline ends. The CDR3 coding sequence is TGTGCCAGCAGCTTCCGCGGGTCAGGTGAAAAACTGTTTTTT. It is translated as CASSFRGSGEKLFF.

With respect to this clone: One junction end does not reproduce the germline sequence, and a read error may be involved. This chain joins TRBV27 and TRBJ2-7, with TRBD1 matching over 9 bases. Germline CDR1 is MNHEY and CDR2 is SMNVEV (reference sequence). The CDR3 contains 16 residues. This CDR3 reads CASGFSGGTGRYEQYF. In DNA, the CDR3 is TGTGCCAGCGGTTTTTCGGGCGGGACAGGGCGGTACGAGCAGTACTTC.

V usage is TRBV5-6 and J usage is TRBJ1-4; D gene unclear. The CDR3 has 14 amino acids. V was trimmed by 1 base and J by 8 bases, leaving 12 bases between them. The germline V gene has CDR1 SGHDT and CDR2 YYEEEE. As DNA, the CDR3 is TGTGCCAGCAGCTTGTCTGGAGGTGGGGAAAAACTGTTTTTT. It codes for CASSLSGGGEKLFF.

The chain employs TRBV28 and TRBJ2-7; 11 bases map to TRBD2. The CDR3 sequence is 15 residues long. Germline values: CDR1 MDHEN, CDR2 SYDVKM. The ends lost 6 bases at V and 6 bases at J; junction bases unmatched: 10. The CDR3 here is CASSLPTSGRTEQYF. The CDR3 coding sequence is TGTGCCAGCAGCTTACCTACTAGCGGGAGAACCGAGCAGTACTTC.

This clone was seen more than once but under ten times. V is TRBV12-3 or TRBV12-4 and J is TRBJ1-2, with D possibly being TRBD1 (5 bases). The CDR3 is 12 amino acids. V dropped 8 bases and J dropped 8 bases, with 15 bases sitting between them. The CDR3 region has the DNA TGTGCCAGCCAGGGAATCGTGGGCGGCTACACCTTC. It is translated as CASQGIVGGYTF.

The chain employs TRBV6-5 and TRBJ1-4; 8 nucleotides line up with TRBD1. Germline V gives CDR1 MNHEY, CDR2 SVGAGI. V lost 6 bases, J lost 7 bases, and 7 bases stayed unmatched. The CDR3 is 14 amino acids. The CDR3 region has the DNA TGTGCCAGCAGCCCCGACAGGGGAGTTGAAAAACTGTTTTTT. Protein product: CASSPDRGVEKLFF.

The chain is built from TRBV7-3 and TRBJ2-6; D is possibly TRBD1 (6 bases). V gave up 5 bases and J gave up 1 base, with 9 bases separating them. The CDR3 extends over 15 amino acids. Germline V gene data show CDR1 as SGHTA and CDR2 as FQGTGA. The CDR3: CASSRTASGANVLTF. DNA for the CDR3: TGTGCCAGCAGCCGGACAGCATCTGGGGCCAACGTCCTGACTTTC.

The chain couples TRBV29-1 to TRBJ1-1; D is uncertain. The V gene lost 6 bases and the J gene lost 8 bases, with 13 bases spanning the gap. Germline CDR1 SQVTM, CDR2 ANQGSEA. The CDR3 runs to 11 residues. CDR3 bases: TGCAGCGTGGAACCGACGGGAGAAGCTTTCTTT. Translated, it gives CSVEPTGEAFF.

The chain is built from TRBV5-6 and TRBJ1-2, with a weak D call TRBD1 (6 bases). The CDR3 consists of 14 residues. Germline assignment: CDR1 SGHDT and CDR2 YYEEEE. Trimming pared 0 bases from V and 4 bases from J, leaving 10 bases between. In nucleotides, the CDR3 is TGTGCCAGCAGCTTGGGGACAGCGCGCTATGGCTACACCTTC. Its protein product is CASSLGTARYGYTF.

CDR3 nucleotide sequence: TGTGCCAGCAGTCTCCGAGGCGAGCAGTACTTC. Translated, it gives CASSLRGEQYF. The V and J genes are TRBV12-3 or TRBV12-4 and TRBJ2-7; D gene unclear. V shed 5 bases and J shed 6 bases, with 8 bases lying between them. The CDR3 loop spans 11 amino acids.

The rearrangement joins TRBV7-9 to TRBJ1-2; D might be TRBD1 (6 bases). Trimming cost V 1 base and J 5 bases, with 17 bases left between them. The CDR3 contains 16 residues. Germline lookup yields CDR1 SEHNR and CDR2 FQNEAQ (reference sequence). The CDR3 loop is CASSLGAQGSWYGYTF. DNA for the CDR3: TGTGCCAGCAGCTTAGGGGCCCAGGGGTCGTGGTATGGCTACACCTTC.

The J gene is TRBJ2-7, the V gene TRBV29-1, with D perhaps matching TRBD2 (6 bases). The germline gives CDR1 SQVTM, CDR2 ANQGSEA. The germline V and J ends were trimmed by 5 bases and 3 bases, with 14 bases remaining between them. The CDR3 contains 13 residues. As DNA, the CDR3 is TGCAGCGTTTCGGAGGGCCTCCACTACGAGCAGTACTTC. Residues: CSVSEGLHYEQYF.

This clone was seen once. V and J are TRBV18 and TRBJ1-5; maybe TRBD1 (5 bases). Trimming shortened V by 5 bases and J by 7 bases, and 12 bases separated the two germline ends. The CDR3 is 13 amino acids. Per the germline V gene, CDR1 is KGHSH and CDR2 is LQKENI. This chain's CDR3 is CASSKGEDQPQHF. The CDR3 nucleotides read TGTGCCAGCTCAAAAGGGGAGGACCAGCCCCAGCATTTT.

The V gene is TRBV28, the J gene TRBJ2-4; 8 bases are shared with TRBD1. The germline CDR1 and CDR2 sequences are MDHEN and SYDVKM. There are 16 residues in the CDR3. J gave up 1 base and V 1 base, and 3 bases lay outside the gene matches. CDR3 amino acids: CASSLYRTGAKNIQYF. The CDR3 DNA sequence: TGTGCCAGCAGTTTATACCGGACAGGGGCCAAAAACATTCAGTACTTC.